The sequence of this T cell receptor (beta chain) was determined in a study of T cells in Graves' hyperthyroidism and ophthalmopathy. Regarding the study as a whole: In simple terms, a model built on 13 V-J features told ophthalmopathy apart from stable hyperthyroidism. Most thyroid-expanded clonotypes above 0.001 were also found in blood.

The study excluded patients with uncontrolled infection, other autoimmune disease, pregnancy or lactation. Fresh peripheral blood, 9.5 to 10 ml of it, supplied the PBMCs. Germline assignment: CDR1 MDHEN and CDR2 SYDVKM. This CDR3 region has 14 residues. V shed 5 bases and J 4 bases; nucleotides not matched to a gene: 4. Template material for amplifying TCR beta CDR3 regions consisted of RNA transcripts. TCR CDR3 underwent first-round RT-PCR with the HTBI primer set. Each CDR3 protein gets one entry after TCRdb re-called the multiplex PCR reads with MiXCR. This table holds roughly 720,000 distinct CDR3 sequences, 17% found once. This clonotype was seen repeatedly, ten times or more. Its antigen is unknown.

The rearrangement joins TRBV28 to TRBJ1-5; 8 bases agree with TRBD1. Specimen: blood. The TCR sequence derives from a man in his fifties with Graves' hyperthyroidism. The CDR3 DNA reads as TGTGCCAGCAGTGTCGGACAGGGAAATCAGCCCCAGCATTTT. It yields the protein CASSVGQGNQPQHF.